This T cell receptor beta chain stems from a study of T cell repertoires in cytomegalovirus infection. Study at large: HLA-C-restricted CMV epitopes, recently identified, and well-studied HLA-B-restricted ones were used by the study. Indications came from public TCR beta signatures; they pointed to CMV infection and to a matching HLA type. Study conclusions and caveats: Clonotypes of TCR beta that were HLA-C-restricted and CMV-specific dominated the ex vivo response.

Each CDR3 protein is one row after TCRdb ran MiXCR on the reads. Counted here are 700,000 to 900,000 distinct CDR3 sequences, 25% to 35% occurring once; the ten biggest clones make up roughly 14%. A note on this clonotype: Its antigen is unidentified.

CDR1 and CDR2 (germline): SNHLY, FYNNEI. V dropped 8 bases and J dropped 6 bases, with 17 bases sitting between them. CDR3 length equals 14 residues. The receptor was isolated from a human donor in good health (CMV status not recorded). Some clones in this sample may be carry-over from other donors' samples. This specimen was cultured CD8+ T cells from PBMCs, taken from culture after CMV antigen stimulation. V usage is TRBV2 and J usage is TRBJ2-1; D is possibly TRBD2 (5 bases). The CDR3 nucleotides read TGTGCCAGCCTGGCCGGGGTCTCGGCCAATGAGCAGTTCTTC. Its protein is CASLAGVSANEQFF.